These 17 T cell receptor beta chains came from one sample sequenced in a study of blood T cell repertoires in COVID-19. TCRdb's table, derived via immunoSEQ multiplex PCR, lists solely in-frame clones and lacks some. The profile shows under 50,000 clones, around nine tenths of them singletons. The sample consisted of peripheral blood. These receptors were taken from a man in his 70s with active COVID-19.

The chain couples TRBV30 to TRBJ1-2; possible D gene TRBD1, 6 bases. V lost 4 bases and J 0 bases, leaving 15 bases between the germline ends. Germline V gene data show CDR1 as GTSNPN and CDR2 as SVGIG (reference sequence). The CDR3 length is 15 residues. The chain's CDR3 is CAWILDRLANYGYTF. The CDR3 bases are TGTGCCTGGATTCTCGACAGGTTAGCTAACTATGGCTACACCTTC.

The genes are TRBV10-3 and TRBJ1-2; 7 bases agree with TRBD1. The CDR3 loop spans 14 amino acids. The germline V gene has CDR1 ENHRY and CDR2 SYGVKD. Trimming at V came to 7 bases and at J to 1 base, leaving 6 bases not matched to a gene. The CDR3, as DNA: TGTGCCATCAACAGGGACAGCCTTAACTATGGCTACACCTTC. Translating it yields CAINRDSLNYGYTF.

V usage is TRBV11-2 and J usage is TRBJ2-3; TRBD2 is a possible D gene (6 bases). From germline, CDR1 is SGHAT and CDR2 FQNNGV. This CDR3 spans 13 amino acids. V was clipped by 7 bases and J by 3 bases, with 11 bases between them. CDR3 sequence reads: CASNRDLTDTQYF. CDR3 DNA: TGTGCCAGCAATCGGGACTTGACAGATACGCAGTATTTT.

The genes are TRBV7-2 and TRBJ2-1; TRBD2 might be the D (6 bases). V was clipped by 2 bases and J by 9 bases, with 23 bases between them. CDR3 length: 17 residues. Germline V CDR1 and CDR2: SGHTA, FQGNSA. The CDR3 loop is CASSLRGDSFPEGEQFF. In DNA, the CDR3 is TGTGCCAGCAGCTTAAGAGGGGACTCATTCCCGGAGGGTGAGCAGTTCTTC.

The genes are TRBV5-1 and TRBJ1-3; D is unclear. The CDR3 loop spans 14 amino acids. The V end was cut by 4 bases, the J end by 9 bases, with 17 bases between. CDR1 is SGHRS and CDR2 is YFSETQ in the germline V gene. CDR3 in amino acids: CASSNHGRRGTIYF. The CDR3, as DNA: TGCGCCAGCAGCAACCACGGTCGTCGCGGCACCATATATTTT.

This clone occurred once. The chain joins TRBV18 to TRBJ2-7, with a possible D match to TRBD1 (5 bases). With 3 bases removed from V and 1 base from J, the gap between germline ends came to 10 bases. CDR3 length: 14 amino acids. Germline V gene data show CDR1 as KGHSH and CDR2 as LQKENI. CDR3 residues: CASSPPGLSYEQYF. CDR3 DNA: TGTGCCAGCTCACCGCCAGGGCTTTCCTACGAGCAGTACTTC.

The rearrangement uses TRBV23-1 and TRBJ2-3; maybe TRBD1 (5 bases). TRBV23-1 is labeled an ORF, and its function is uncertain. With 6 bases removed from V and 2 bases from J, the gap between germline ends came to 15 bases. The CDR3 contains 15 residues. The CDR3 DNA reads as TGCGCCAGCAGCCCTCGACAGTCCCCCACAGATACGCAGTATTTT. Translation: CASSPRQSPTDTQYF.

V usage is TRBV3-1 (or the pseudogene TRBV3-2) and J usage is TRBJ2-1, with TRBD2 matching over 15 bases. Germline lookup yields CDR1 LGHDT and CDR2 YNNKEL (reference sequence). With V trimmed by 0 bases and J by 10 bases, 4 bases remained unmatched. CDR3 length equals 16 residues. CDR3 residues: CASSQDGLAGGREQFF. CDR3 bases: TGTGCCAGCAGCCAAGATGGACTAGCGGGAGGGAGGGAGCAGTTCTTC.

This chain joins TRBV7-3 and TRBJ1-5, with D unresolved. There are 14 residues in the CDR3. Trimming stripped 4 bases from V and 5 bases from J, with 12 bases between. The germline CDR1 and CDR2 sequences are SGHTA and FQGTGA. The CDR3 nucleotides are TGTGCCAGCAGCTCCCCCGACGGAGATCAGCCCCAGCATTTT. Translating it yields CASSSPDGDQPQHF.

V is TRBV28 and J is TRBJ1-2, with 10 bases identical to TRBD1. The CDR3 has 15 residues. With 4 bases clipped from V and 2 bases from J, the junction kept 4 bases outside the gene matches. Looked up from germline, CDR1 is MDHEN and CDR2 is SYDVKM. CDR3 coding DNA: TGTGCCAGCAGTTACGACAGGGGGCCGAACTATGGCTACACCTTC. This gives the protein CASSYDRGPNYGYTF.

This chain links TRBV27 with TRBJ2-7, with 15 nucleotides matching TRBD2. Trimming removed 5 bases from V and 4 bases from J; junction bases left unmatched: 9. CDR1 is MNHEY, CDR2 SMNVEV, per germline (reference sequence). The length of the CDR3 is 17 residues. Here the CDR3 reads CASSPNPGLAGGYEQYF. CDR3 in DNA: TGTGCCAGCAGTCCCAACCCCGGACTAGCGGGAGGGTACGAGCAGTACTTC.

This clone appeared a single time. The gene calls are TRBV5-5 and TRBJ2-1; 10 bases map to TRBD2. The CDR3 runs to 16 residues. After removal of 3 bases from V and 2 bases from J, the junction contained 5 bases not matched to a gene. Germline CDR1 is SGHKS and CDR2 is YYEKEE (reference sequence). The CDR3 DNA reads as TGTGCCAGCAGCTCGATAGCGGGAGGTCCCTACAATGAGCAGTTCTTC. Protein product: CASSSIAGGPYNEQFF.

By proportion, this clone is medium-sized (0.01 to 0.1%). The rearrangement uses TRBV4-3 and TRBJ2-3; the match to TRBD2 covers 7 bases. Trimming removed 1 base from V and 10 bases from J; junction bases left unmatched: 11. CDR1 is LGHNA, CDR2 YSLEER, per germline. This CDR3 is 15 amino acids long. CDR3 loop: CASSQGPATSESQYF. CDR3 nucleotides: TGCGCCAGCAGCCAAGGACCGGCAACTAGCGAATCGCAGTATTTT.

V usage is TRBV6-2 or TRBV6-3 and J usage is TRBJ1-1, with 10 bases aligning to TRBD1. The CDR3 spans 15 residues. J was trimmed by 1 base and V by 5 bases; bases with no gene match: 4. Germline CDR1 reads MNHEY; CDR2 reads SVGEGT. The CDR3 spells CASSKRQGANTEAFF. In nucleotides, the CDR3 is TGTGCCAGCAGTAAGCGACAGGGGGCGAACACTGAAGCTTTCTTT.

The chain is built from TRBV19 and TRBJ1-2; D uncertain. The CDR3 sequence is 17 residues long. Germline lookup yields CDR1 LNHDA and CDR2 SQIVND (reference sequence). The germline V and J ends were trimmed by 5 bases and 4 bases, with 23 bases remaining between them. CDR3 in DNA: TGTGCCAGTAGTCCGTTGAGGGCCAACTCCCCTTCCTATGGCTACACCTTC. Its protein is CASSPLRANSPSYGYTF.

CDR3 protein: CASSQVGGTGGNPQETQYF. In DNA form, the CDR3 reads TGCGCCAGCAGCCAAGTAGGTGGGACAGGGGGCAACCCTCAAGAGACCCAGTACTTC. This sequence joins TRBV4-1 and TRBJ2-5; 12 nucleotides line up with TRBD1. Germline CDR1 and CDR2: MGHRA and YSYEKL. The CDR3 covers 19 residues. V dropped 1 base and J dropped 2; count of bases not matched to a gene: 11.

This clone was observed once. CDR3 amino acids: CASSQVGTSFYEQYF. Here the CDR3 DNA reads TGTGCCAGCAGCCAAGTAGGGACTAGTTTCTACGAGCAGTACTTC. The rearrangement joins TRBV7-2 to TRBJ2-7; TRBD2 matches at 8 bases. Germline loops: CDR1 SGHTA, CDR2 FQGNSA. The CDR3 has 15 residues. V shed 5 bases and J 3 bases; nucleotides not matched to a gene: 9.